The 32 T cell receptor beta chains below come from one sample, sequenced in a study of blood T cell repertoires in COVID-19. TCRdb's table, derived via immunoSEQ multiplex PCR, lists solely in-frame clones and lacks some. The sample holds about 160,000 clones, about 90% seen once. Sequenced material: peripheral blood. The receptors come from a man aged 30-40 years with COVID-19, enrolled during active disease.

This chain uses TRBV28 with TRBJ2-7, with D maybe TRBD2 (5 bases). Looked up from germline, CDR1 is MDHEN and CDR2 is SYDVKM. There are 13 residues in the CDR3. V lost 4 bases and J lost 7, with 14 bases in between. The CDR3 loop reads CASSSMTGFEQYF. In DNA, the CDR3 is TGTGCCAGCAGTTCAATGACGGGGTTTGAGCAGTACTTC.

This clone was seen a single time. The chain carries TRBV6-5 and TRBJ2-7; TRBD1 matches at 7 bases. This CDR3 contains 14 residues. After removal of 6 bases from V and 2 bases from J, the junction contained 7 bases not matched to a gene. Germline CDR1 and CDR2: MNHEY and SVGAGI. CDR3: CASRRGQLAYEQYF. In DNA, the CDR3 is TGTGCCAGCAGGAGGGGGCAGCTTGCCTACGAGCAGTACTTC.

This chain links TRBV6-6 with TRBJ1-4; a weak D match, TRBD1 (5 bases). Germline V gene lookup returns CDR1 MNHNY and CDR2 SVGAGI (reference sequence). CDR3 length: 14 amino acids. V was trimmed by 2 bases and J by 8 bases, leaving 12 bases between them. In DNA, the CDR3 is TGTGCCAGCAGTTACCAGGGAGGAGGGGAAAAACTGTTTTTT. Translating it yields CASSYQGGGEKLFF.

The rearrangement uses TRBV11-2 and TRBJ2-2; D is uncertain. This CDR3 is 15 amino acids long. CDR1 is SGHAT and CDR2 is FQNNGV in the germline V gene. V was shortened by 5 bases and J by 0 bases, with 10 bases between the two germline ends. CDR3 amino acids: CASSNRVPNTGELFF. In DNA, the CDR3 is TGTGCCAGCAGCAACCGGGTTCCGAACACCGGGGAGCTGTTTTTT.

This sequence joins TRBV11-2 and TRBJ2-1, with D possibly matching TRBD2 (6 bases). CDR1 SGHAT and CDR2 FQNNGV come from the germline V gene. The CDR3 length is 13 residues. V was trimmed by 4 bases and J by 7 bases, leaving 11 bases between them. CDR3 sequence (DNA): TGTGCCAGCAGCTCCGGGACTCCTAATGAGCAGTTCTTC. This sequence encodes CASSSGTPNEQFF.

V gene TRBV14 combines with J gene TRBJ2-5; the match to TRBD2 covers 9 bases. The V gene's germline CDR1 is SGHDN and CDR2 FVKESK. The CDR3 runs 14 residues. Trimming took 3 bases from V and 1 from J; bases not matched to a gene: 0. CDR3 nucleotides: TGTGCCAGCAGCCAGACTAGCGGCCAAGAGACCCAGTACTTC. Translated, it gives CASSQTSGQETQYF.

CDR3 sequence reads: CANRDSTEAFF. The CDR3 DNA reads TGTGCCAACCGGGACAGCACTGAAGCTTTCTTT. The chain links TRBV2 to TRBJ1-1; 7 nucleotides match TRBD1. With V trimmed by 10 bases and J by 4 bases, 3 bases remained unmatched. The germline V gene has CDR1 SNHLY and CDR2 FYNNEI. This CDR3 is 11 amino acids long.

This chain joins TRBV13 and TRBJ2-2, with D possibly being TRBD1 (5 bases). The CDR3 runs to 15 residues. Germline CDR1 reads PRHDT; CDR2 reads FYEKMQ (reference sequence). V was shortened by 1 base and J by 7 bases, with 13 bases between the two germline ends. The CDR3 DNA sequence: TGTGCCAGCAGCTTAGTCGACAGTAGGGGCGGGGAGCTGTTTTTT. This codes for CASSLVDSRGGELFF.

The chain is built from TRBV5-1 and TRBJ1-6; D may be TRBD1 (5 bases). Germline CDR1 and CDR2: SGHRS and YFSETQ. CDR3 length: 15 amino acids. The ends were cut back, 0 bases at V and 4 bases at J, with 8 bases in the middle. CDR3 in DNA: TGCGCCAGCAGCTTGGCTGGGGGGTATAATTCACCCCTCCACTTT. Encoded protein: CASSLAGGYNSPLHF.

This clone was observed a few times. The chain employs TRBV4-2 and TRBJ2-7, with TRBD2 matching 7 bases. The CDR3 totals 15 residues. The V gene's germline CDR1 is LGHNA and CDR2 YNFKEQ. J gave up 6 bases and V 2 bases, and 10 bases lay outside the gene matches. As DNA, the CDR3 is TGTGCCAGCAGCCAATTACTGGGAGGGACTGGCGAGCAGTACTTC. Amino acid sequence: CASSQLLGGTGEQYF.

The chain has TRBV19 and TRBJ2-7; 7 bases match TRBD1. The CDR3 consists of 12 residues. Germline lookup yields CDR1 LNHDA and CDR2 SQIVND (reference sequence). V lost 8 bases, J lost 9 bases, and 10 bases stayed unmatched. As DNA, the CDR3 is TGTGCCAGTTCCGACAGGGCCGAGGGGCAGTACTTC. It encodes CASSDRAEGQYF.

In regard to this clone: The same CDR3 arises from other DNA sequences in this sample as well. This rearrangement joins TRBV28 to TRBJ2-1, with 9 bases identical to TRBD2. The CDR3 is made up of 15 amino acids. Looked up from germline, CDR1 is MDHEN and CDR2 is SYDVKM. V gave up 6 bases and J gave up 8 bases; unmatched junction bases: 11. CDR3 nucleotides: TGTGCCAGCAGGGGACCGGCGGGAGGGCGGGATGAGCAGTTCTTC. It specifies CASRGPAGGRDEQFF.

The CDR3 coding sequence is TGTGCCATCAGTGGGACAGGCGATAGCAATCAGCCCCAGCATTTT. It translates to CAISGTGDSNQPQHF. J is TRBJ1-5 and V is TRBV10-3, with 7 bases identical to TRBD1. Germline V gives CDR1 ENHRY, CDR2 SYGVKD. The CDR3 is 15 residues long. V lost 4 bases, J lost 0 bases, and 3 bases stayed unmatched.

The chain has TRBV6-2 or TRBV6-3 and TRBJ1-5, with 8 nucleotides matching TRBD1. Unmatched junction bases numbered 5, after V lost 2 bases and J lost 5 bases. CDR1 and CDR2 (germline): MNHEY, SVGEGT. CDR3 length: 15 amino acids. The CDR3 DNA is TGTGCCAGCAGTTACACCGACAGGGGCTATCAGCCCCAGCATTTT. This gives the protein CASSYTDRGYQPQHF.

The CDR3 sequence: CASSIPWSGGYGYTF. CDR3 coding DNA: TGTGCCAGTAGTATACCCTGGTCAGGGGGCTATGGCTACACCTTC. The chain recombines TRBV19 with TRBJ1-2, with TRBD1 identical over 7 bases. The CDR3 is 15 residues long. The germline gives CDR1 LNHDA, CDR2 SQIVND (reference sequence). V dropped 2 bases and J dropped 4; count of bases not matched to a gene: 7.

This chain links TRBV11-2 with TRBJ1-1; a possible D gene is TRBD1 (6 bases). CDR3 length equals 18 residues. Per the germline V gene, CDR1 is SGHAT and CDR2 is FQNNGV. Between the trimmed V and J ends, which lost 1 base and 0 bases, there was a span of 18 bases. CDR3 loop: CASSLVGAGETMNTEAFF. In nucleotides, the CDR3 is TGTGCCAGCAGCTTAGTGGGGGCAGGGGAAACCATGAACACTGAAGCTTTCTTT. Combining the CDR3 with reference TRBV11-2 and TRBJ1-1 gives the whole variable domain EAGVAQSPRYKIIEKRQSVAFWCNPISGHATLYWYQQILGQGPKLLIQFQNNGVVDDSQLPKDRFSAERLKGVDSTLKIQPAKLEDSAVYLCASSLVGAGETMNTEAFFGQGTRLTVV.

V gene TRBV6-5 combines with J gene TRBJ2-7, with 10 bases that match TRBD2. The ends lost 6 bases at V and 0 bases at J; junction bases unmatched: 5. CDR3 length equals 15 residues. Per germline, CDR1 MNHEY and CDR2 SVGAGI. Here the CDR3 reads CASSGPSGSSYEQYF. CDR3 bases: TGTGCCAGCAGCGGCCCTAGCGGGAGCTCCTACGAGCAGTACTTC.

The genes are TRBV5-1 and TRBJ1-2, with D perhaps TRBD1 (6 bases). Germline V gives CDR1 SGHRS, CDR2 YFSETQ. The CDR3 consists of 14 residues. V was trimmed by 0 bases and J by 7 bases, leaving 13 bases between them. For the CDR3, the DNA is TGCGCCAGCAGCTTGGGACAGGAGGCCGTTGGCTACACCTTC. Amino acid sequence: CASSLGQEAVGYTF.

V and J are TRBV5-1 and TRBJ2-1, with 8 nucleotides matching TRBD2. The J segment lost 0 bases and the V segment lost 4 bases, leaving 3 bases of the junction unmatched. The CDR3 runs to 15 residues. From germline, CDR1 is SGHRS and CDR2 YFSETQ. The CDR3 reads CASSGGGSSYNEQFF. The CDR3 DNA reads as TGCGCCAGCAGCGGCGGGGGGTCCTCCTACAATGAGCAGTTCTTC.

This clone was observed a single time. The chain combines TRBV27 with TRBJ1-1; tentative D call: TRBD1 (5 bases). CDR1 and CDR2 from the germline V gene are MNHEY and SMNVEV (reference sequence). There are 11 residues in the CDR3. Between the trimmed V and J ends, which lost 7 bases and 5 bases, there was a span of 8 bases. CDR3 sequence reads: CASKGRTEAFF. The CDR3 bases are TGTGCCAGCAAGGGGAGGACTGAAGCTTTCTTT.

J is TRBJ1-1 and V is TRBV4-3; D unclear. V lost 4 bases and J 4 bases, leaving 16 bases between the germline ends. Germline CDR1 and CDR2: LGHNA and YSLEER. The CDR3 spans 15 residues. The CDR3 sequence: CASSPLYQVATEAFF. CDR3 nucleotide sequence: TGCGCCAGCAGCCCGCTATATCAGGTGGCCACTGAAGCTTTCTTT.

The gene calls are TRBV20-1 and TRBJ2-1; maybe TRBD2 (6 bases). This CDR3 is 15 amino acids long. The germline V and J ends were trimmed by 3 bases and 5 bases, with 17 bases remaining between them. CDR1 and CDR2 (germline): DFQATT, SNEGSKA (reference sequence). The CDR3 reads CSASKEGGTNNEQFF. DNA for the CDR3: TGCAGTGCTAGTAAGGAGGGCGGGACCAACAATGAGCAGTTCTTC.

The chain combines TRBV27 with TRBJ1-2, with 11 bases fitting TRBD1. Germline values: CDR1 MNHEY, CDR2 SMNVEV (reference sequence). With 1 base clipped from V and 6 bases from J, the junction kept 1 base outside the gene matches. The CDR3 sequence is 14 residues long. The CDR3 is CASSLLGQGDGYTF. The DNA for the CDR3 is TGTGCCAGCAGTTTATTGGGACAGGGGGATGGCTACACCTTC.

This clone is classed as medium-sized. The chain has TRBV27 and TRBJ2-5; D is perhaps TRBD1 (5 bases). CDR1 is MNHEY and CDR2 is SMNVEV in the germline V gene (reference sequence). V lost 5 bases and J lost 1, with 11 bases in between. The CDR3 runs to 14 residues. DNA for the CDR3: TGTGCCAGCAGTCAGGGTGGGATCCAAGAGACCCAGTACTTC. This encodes CASSQGGIQETQYF.

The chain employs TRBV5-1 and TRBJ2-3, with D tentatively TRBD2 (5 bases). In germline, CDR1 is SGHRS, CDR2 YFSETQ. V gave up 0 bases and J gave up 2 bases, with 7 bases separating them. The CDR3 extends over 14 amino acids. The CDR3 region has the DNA TGCGCCAGCAGCTTGGGGGAGTCCACAGATACGCAGTATTTT. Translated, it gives CASSLGESTDTQYF. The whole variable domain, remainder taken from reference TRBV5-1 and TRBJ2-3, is KAGVTQTPRYLIKTRGQQVTLSCSPISGHRSVSWYQQTPGQGLQFLFEYFSETQRNKGNFPGRFSGRQFSNSRSEMNVSTLELGDSALYLCASSLGESTDTQYFGPGTRLTVL.

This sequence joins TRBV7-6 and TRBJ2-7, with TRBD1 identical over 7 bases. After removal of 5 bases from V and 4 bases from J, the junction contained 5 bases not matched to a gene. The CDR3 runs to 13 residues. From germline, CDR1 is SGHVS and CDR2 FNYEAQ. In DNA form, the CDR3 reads TGTGCCAGCAGCCGGGACAGAGCTTACGAGCAGTACTTC. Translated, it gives CASSRDRAYEQYF.

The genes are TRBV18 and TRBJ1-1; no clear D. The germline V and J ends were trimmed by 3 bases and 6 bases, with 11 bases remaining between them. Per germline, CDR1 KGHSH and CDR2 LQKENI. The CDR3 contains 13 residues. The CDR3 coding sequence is TGTGCCAGCTCACCCTCGGAGGACGCTGAAGCTTTCTTT. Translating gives CASSPSEDAEAFF.

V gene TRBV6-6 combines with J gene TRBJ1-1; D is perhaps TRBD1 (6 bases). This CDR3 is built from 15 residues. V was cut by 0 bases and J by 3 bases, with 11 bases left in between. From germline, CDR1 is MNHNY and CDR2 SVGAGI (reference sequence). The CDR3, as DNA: TGTGCCAGCAGTTACTCCCCCCGGACAGACACTGAAGCTTTCTTT. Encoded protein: CASSYSPRTDTEAFF.

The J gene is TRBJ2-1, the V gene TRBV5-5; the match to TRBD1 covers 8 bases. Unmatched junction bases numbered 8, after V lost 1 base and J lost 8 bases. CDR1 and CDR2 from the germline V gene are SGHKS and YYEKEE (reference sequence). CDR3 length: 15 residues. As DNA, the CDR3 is TGTGCCAGCAGCTTGCGACAGGGGACCATGGATGAGCAGTTCTTC. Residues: CASSLRQGTMDEQFF.

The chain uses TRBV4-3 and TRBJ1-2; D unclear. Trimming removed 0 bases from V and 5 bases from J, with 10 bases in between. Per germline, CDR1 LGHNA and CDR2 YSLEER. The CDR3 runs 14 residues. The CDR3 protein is CASSQDLSGYGYTF. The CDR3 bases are TGCGCCAGCAGCCAAGATTTATCGGGATATGGCTACACCTTC.

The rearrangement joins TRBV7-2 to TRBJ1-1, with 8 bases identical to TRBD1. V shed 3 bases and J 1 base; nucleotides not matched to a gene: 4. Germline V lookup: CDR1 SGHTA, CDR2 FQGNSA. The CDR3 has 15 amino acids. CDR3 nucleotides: TGTGCCAGCAGCTTTTCCAGGGGGCAGAACACTGAAGCTTTCTTT. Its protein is CASSFSRGQNTEAFF.

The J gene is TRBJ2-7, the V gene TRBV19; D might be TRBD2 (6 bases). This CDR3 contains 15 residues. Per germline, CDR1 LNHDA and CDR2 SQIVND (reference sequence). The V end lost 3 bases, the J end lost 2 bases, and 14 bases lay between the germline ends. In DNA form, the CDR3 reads TGTGCCAGTAGTATGTTCGAGGGGAGGCCCTACGAGCAGTACTTC. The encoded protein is CASSMFEGRPYEQYF.